The T cell receptor beta chain under discussion was sequenced for a study of cytomegalovirus exposure and HLA in healthy donors. General observations from the study: A few V segments could not be told apart, such as TRBV6-2 and TRBV6-3, and were left out. When the data were analyzed later, several of the most significant clusters appeared to be linked to common viral pathogens. Associated with HLA alleles at 0.05 false discovery rate in a later analysis were 17,000 or so TCR beta sequences.

Primers for the PCR totalled 60 Vbeta and 13 Jbeta. Sequencing was performed with immunoSEQ multiplex PCR; in TCRdb, only in-frame clones are kept and a portion is missing. The repertoire holds 150,000 to 200,000 clones, more than 75% seen once, with roughly 1.4% in the top ten. Comment on this clone: Its antigen is undetermined.

The CDR3 extends over 16 amino acids. Per germline, CDR1 SEHNR and CDR2 FQNEAQ (reference sequence). The germline V and J ends were trimmed by 5 bases and 0 bases, with 11 bases remaining between them. J is TRBJ1-6 and V is TRBV7-9; D remains unclear. The sequenced sample consisted of PBMCs. The TCR was taken from a woman aged 45-65 years in good health and CMV-seronegative. Written as DNA, the CDR3 is TGTGCCAGCAGCCCTACAGAGAGCTCCTATAATTCACCCCTCCACTTT. This gives the protein CASSPTESSYNSPLHF.